Here is one T cell receptor beta chain with its context. What it recognizes is unknown. The entry originates in a study of T cell responses to AZD1222 COVID-19 vaccine. CDR1 is SGHNT, CDR2 YYREEE, per germline (reference sequence). The CDR3 contains 16 residues. Germline trimming cut 1 base from V and 4 bases from J; bases unmatched to any gene: 9. Broader study findings: Targeting of unmutated variant regions was reportedly seen in nearly half of spike-specific TCRs. With dominance at 160-218 and 743-854, vaccine-associated CD4 TCRs spanned spike. Just a handful of people given AZD1222 tested seropositive at baseline.

Assay: immunoSEQ multiplex PCR; the TCRdb copy retains only in-frame clones and omits some. The data hold roughly 140,000 clones, with roughly nine tenths observed a single time. The origin of this receptor is an adult who had recovered from COVID-19. The starting material was peripheral blood, obtained after recovery from COVID-19. The gene calls are TRBV5-4 and TRBJ1-2; 8 bases are a match to TRBD1. The CDR3 loop reads CASSLNRGWTFYGYTF. CDR3 coding DNA: TGTGCCAGCAGCTTGAACAGGGGGTGGACTTTCTATGGCTACACCTTC. Complete variable domain (other parts from reference TRBV5-4 and TRBJ1-2): ETGVTQSPTHLIKTRGQQVTLRCSSQSGHNTVSWYQQALGQGPQFIFQYYREEENGRGNFPPRFSGLQFPNYSSELNVNALELDDSALYLCASSLNRGWTFYGYTFGSGTRLTVV.